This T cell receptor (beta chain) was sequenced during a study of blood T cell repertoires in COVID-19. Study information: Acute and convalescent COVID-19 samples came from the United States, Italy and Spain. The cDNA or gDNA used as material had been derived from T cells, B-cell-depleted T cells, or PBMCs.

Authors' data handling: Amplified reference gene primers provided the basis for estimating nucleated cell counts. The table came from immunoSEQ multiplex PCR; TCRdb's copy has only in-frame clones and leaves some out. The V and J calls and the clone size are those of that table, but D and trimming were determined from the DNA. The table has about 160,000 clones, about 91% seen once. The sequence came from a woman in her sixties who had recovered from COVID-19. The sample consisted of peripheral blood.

DNA of the CDR3: TGTGCCAGCAGTTCAACAGCCGTTCCCTTCTACGAGCAGTACTTC. Translating gives CASSSTAVPFYEQYF. V usage is TRBV28 and J usage is TRBJ2-7; the D is unclear. This CDR3 is built from 15 residues. Germline V gives CDR1 MDHEN, CDR2 SYDVKM. The V gene lost 4 bases and the J gene lost 3 bases, with 16 bases spanning the gap.